This T cell receptor beta chain was observed in a study of T cell clonotyping in hematopoietic cell transplantation (dated by TCRdb to the early 2020s). In the study overall: A total of about 140 blood samples were gathered in the study from 35 consecutive transplant recipients along with their related donors. Recruitment of patients was conducted between late 2015 and January 2017, and follow-up was continued until late 2020 or death.

Comments on this clone: Its antigen specificity is not known. No quality values exist for individual bases; no much larger clone is one base distant.

The investigation overall reported the following: Broader posttransplant TCR repertoire diversity was predicted by donor and pretransplant recipient Inverse Simpson Index values. After transplant, TCR diversity in recipients dropped, and pathologically expanded clonotypes climbed progressively between day 30 and day 180. The sample size was limited, and CD4 and CD8 repertoire contributions could not be separated because cells were not sorted. Overlap with donor repertoires was found for only a small fraction of recipient repertoires, with over 95% found to appear de novo at the given depth.

Clipping removes 5 bases from V and 12 bases from J, with 8 as the unmatched junction base count. The germline V gene yields SGHNT for CDR1 and YENEEA for CDR2. Its CDR3 holds 13 amino acids, cysteine through phenylalanine. CDR3 DNA only is kept here, 39 bases in frame from base 1. The immunoSEQ assay, a bias-controlled multiplex PCR using V- and J-specific primers, was used to amplify TCR beta CDR3 regions from genomic DNA. In a second PCR step, the CDR3 amplicons were tagged with a proprietary barcode plus Illumina adapter sequences. An Illumina MiSeq instrument was used for sequencing of the CDR3 libraries. For the original study's pipeline: Export and quality control were handled in immunoSEQ Analyzer 3.0, while downstream analyses relied on R Bioconductor and Immunarch. Only productive rearrangements in the normalized downsampled data set were used to calculate repertoire metrics. Pathologically expanded clonotypes were defined as those larger than 5 templates in the normalized cohort. Repertoire diversity was measured with the Inverse Simpson Index. The non-normalized data set was used for CMV-specificity analyses so that all clonotypes could be captured. The table comes from immuneACCESS by way of TCRdb, which keeps in-frame sequences with V and J called. Part of the clones is missing from these tables; in studies checked, under half for an unresolved V gene and the rest for unknown reasons. V, J and clone size are those of that table, while D and trimming were read from the DNA. The sample records approximately 42,000 clones, approximately 95% of which are singletons. The ten largest clones take up approximately 0.9% of the sample.

Related transplant donors provided blood samples for TCR beta sequencing. Nuclei Lysis Solution was used to extract genomic DNA from fresh or cryopreserved unfractionated peripheral blood mononuclear cells. This clonotype was obtained from a man aged 25 to 40 in good health. Some clones in this sample may be carry-over from other donors' samples. The sequence links TRBV11-3 to TRBJ1-4; the central 8 bases match TRBD1. The sample consisted of peripheral blood mononuclear cells. The bases read TGTGCCAGCAGCCTCCGAGGACAGGGAGAACTGTTTTTT. This encodes CASSLRGQGELFF.